The T cell receptor beta chain described here comes from a study of blood T cell repertoires in COVID-19. Study-wide context: Spain, Italy and the United States supplied samples that represented acute and convalescent COVID-19.

Source study methods: Amplification with reference gene primers provided the estimates of nucleated cell counts. The protocol was immunoSEQ multiplex PCR, while the TCRdb copy is restricted to in-frame clones and leaves out a portion. V and J calls and clone size follow that table, whereas D and trimming were derived from the DNA. Found here are 200,000 or so clones, almost 85% of them singletons; the top ten hold about 6.9%. Germline CDR1 reads MNHEY; CDR2 reads SMNVEV (reference sequence). The CDR3 is 13 amino acids. J lost 2 bases, V lost 6 bases, and 3 bases had no gene match. Sequenced material: peripheral blood. The TCR sequence derives from a human donor with acute or convalescent COVID-19. The donor label of this sample is uncertain. The V and J genes are TRBV27 and TRBJ2-5; 7 bases align to TRBD1. CDR3 DNA sequence: TGTGCCAGCAGCAGGGACAGACAAGAGACCCAGTACTTC. Translating it yields CASSRDRQETQYF.